This T cell receptor beta chain was recovered during a study of human T cells and chemical hapten exposure. Study-level background: Patients were given diphenylcyclopropenone on the scalp weekly across the roughly 25-week study.

Unique molecular identifiers were attached to individual cDNA molecules within the library. TCRdb processed the RACE reads anew with MiXCR; each CDR3 protein has one entry. The repertoire holds approximately 91,000 distinct CDR3 sequences, more than 9% seen once, with roughly 1.4% in the top ten. Germline CDR1 WNHNN, CDR2 SYGVQD (reference sequence). V was trimmed by 3 bases and J by 3 bases, leaving 14 bases between them. The CDR3 is made up of 15 amino acids. About this clonotype: The target antigen is unknown.

Time point specified: patch test 2, 6 weeks after DPC sensitization. Treatment: therapeutic diphenylcyclopropenone sensitization with weekly scalp DPC. Every patch test was put on after a blood sample was taken. Whole-study findings and limits: Expanded TCRs made up significantly more big CDR3 similarity clusters than controls did.

Sequences were derived from whole blood, sampled in connection with sensitization to the hapten diphenylcyclopropenone (DPC). The V gene is TRBV10-1, the J gene TRBJ1-1; D is perhaps TRBD1 (6 bases). This TCR derives from a man younger than 35 with alopecia areata. Some clones in this sample may be carry-over from other donors' samples. CDR3 in amino acids: CASSDSDRMDTEAFF. The DNA of the CDR3 is TGCGCCAGCAGTGATTCAGACAGGATGGACACTGAAGCTTTCTTT.